This T cell receptor beta chain derives from a study of follicular helper T cells after annual influenza vaccination. Study-level information: Days 0, 7 and 28 post-vaccination were the blood draw times.

Documented time point: 2015-2016 season, pre-vaccination. V lost 8 bases to trimming and J lost 0 bases, with 10 bases between them. Per germline, CDR1 SNHLY and CDR2 FYNNEI. CDR3 length: 13 residues. Libraries were prepared by immunoSEQ multiplex PCR; TCRdb keeps only in-frame clonotypes and omits some of them. The table records 9,400 or so clones, 82% of them present only once. The sample in question was CXCR5+ CD38- circulating T follicular helper cells from blood, obtained on the day of influenza vaccination. Stated subset: circulating Tfh, non-naive CD4+CXCR5+PD-1+ (ICOS+CD38+ or ICOS-CD38-). The TCR sequence derives from an adult who received the influenza vaccine. The chain links TRBV2 to TRBJ1-2; D unresolved. CDR3 loop: CASQDGTNYGYTF. DNA for the CDR3: TGTGCCAGCCAGGACGGAACTAACTATGGCTACACCTTC.